This TCR beta chain comes out of a study of cytomegalovirus exposure and HLA in healthy donors. Overall study findings and caveats: In the roughly 120 validation repertoires, a later analysis found that first-cohort TCR clusters tended to co-occur. The listing of approximately 160 TCR beta chains classed them as cytomegalovirus-associated.

The table came from immunoSEQ multiplex PCR; TCRdb's copy has only in-frame clones and leaves some out. This sample yields some 330,000 clones, of which just over 85% are seen a single time; 0.75% to 0.85% belongs to the top ten. The donors were members of the validation cohort, which comprised approximately 120 subjects and was separate from the first cohort of 730 or so subjects. Looked up from germline, CDR1 is MGHRA and CDR2 is YSYEKL. V lost 3 bases to trimming and J lost 6 bases, with 15 bases between them. This CDR3 is built from 14 residues. Only a few counts were recorded for this clone. Antigen: not known.

The clonotype originates from a woman younger than 30 in good health and CMV-seronegative. This rearrangement joins TRBV4-1 to TRBJ2-7; a possible D gene is TRBD2 (5 bases). Sample: PBMCs. The CDR3 coding sequence is TGCGCCAGCAGCCAGGGAGACACGGCTGGCGAGCAGTACTTC. Protein product: CASSQGDTAGEQYF.